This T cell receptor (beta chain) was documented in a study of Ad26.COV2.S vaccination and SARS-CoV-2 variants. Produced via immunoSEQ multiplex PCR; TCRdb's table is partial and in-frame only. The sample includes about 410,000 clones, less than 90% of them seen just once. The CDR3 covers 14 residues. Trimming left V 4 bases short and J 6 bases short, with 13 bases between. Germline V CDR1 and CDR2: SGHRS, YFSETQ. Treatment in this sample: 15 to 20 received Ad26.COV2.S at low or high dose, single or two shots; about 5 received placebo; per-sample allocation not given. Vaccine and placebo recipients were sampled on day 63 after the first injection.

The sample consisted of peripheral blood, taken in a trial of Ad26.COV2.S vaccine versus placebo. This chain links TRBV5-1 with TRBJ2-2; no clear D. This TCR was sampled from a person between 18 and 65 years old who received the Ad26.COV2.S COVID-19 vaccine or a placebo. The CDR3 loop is CASSPSRQSGELFF. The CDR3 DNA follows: TGCGCCAGCAGCCCCTCCCGGCAGTCCGGGGAGCTGTTTTTT. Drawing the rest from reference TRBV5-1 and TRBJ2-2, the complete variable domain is KAGVTQTPRYLIKTRGQQVTLSCSPISGHRSVSWYQQTPGQGLQFLFEYFSETQRNKGNFPGRFSGRQFSNSRSEMNVSTLELGDSALYLCASSPSRQSGELFFGEGSRLTVL.